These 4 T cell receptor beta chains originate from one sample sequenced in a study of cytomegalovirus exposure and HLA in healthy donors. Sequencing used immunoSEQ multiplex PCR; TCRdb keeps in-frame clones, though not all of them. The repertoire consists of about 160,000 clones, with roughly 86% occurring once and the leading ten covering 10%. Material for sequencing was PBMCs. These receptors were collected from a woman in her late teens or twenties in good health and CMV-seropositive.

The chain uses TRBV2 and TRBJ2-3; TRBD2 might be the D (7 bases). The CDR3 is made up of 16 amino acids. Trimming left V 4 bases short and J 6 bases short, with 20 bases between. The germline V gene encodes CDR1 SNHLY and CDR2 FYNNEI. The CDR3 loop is CASSAGASGGGDTQYF. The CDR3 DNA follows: TGTGCCAGCAGTGCGGGGGCTAGCGGAGGCGGGGATACGCAGTATTTT.

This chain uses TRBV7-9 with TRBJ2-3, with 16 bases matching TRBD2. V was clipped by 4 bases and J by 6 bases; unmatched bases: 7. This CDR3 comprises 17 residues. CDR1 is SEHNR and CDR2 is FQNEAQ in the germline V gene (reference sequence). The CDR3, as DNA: TGTGCCAGCAGCTGGGGACTAGCGGGAGGGCCGGGTGATACGCAGTATTTT. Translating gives CASSWGLAGGPGDTQYF. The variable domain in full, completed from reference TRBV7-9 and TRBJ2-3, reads DTGVSQNPRHKITKRGQNVTFRCDPISEHNRLYWYRQTLGQGPEFLTYFQNEAQLEKSRLLSDRFSAERPKGSFSTLEIQRTEQGDSAMYLCASSWGLAGGPGDTQYFGPGTRLTVL.

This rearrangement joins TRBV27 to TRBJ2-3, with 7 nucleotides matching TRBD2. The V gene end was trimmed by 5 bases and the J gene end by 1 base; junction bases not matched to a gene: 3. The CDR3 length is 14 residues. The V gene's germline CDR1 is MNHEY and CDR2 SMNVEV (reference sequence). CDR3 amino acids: CASSLTSGTDTQYF. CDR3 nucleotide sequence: TGTGCCAGCAGTCTCACTAGCGGCACAGATACGCAGTATTTT.

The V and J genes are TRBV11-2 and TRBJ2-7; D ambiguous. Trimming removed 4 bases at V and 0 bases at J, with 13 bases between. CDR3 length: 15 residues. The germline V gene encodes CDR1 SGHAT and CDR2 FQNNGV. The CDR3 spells CASSSRQTSSYEQYF. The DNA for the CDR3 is TGTGCCAGCAGCTCAAGACAAACGAGCTCCTACGAGCAGTACTTC.